The 10 T cell receptor beta chains below come from one sample, sequenced in a study of cytomegalovirus exposure and HLA in healthy donors. Primers: 60 Vbeta forward and 13 Jbeta reverse. Clones were sequenced by immunoSEQ multiplex PCR, and TCRdb holds only the in-frame ones, with some missing. Among about 130,000 clones listed, 80% to 90% were seen once. Sequencing input: PBMCs. All receptors come from a man aged 50 or older in good health and CMV-seronegative.

The V gene is TRBV18, the J gene TRBJ1-2; D remains unclear. Germline V gene data show CDR1 as KGHSH and CDR2 as LQKENI. The CDR3 spans 14 residues. Trimming stripped 0 bases from V and 3 bases from J, with 8 bases between. In DNA form, the CDR3 reads TGTGCCAGCTCACCACCCTCAGTTTACTATGGCTACACCTTC. Its protein is CASSPPSVYYGYTF.

The rearrangement uses TRBV11-2 and TRBJ2-1, with 11 bases fitting TRBD2. Germline CDR1 reads SGHAT; CDR2 reads FQNNGV. The CDR3 is 15 amino acids. Trimming cost V 6 bases and J 7 bases; bases outside gene matches: 8. This CDR3 reads CASRQGLAAWNEQFF. CDR3 in DNA: TGTGCCAGCAGACAGGGACTAGCGGCTTGGAATGAGCAGTTCTTC.

The V and J genes are TRBV9 and TRBJ2-7, with D possibly TRBD1 on 6 matching bases. Germline V CDR1 and CDR2: SGDLS, YYNGEE. V was trimmed by 9 bases and J by 3 bases, leaving 16 bases between them. The length of the CDR3 is 13 residues. CDR3 amino acids: CAIHQGQFYEQYF. The CDR3 DNA follows: TGTGCCATCCACCAGGGGCAGTTCTACGAGCAGTACTTC.

This clone was seen just once. The CDR3, as DNA: TGTGCCAGCAGCTGGGGACTAGCGGGAGCGAATGAGCAGTTCTTC. It codes for CASSWGLAGANEQFF. The chain joins TRBV5-8 to TRBJ2-1; 14 bases align to TRBD2. The CDR3 is 15 residues long. The trim removed 3 bases at V and 7 bases at J, leaving 3 bases unmatched. Germline assignment: CDR1 SGHTS and CDR2 YDEGEE. The complete variable domain, with remaining parts taken from reference TRBV5-8 and TRBJ2-1, reads EAGVTQSPTHLIKTRGQQATLRCSPISGHTSVYWYQQALGLGLQFLLWYDEGEERNRGNFPPRFSGRQFPNYSSELNVNALELEDSALYLCASSWGLAGANEQFFGPGTRLTVL.

This chain joins TRBV5-6 and TRBJ1-3, with TRBD1 as a possible D gene (5 bases). Deletions cut 0 bases from V and 7 bases from J, with 8 bases between. The CDR3 length is 13 residues. From germline, CDR1 is SGHDT and CDR2 YYEEEE. CDR3 residues: CASSLGQWNTIYF. DNA of the CDR3: TGTGCCAGCAGCTTGGGACAGTGGAACACCATATATTTT.

CDR3 residues: CASSDGLKGSEQYF. In DNA, the CDR3 is TGTGCCAGCAGTGACGGACTGAAAGGGTCCGAGCAGTACTTC. V gene TRBV2 combines with J gene TRBJ2-7; D is possibly TRBD2 (5 bases). The germline V gene has CDR1 SNHLY and CDR2 FYNNEI. The germline V and J ends were trimmed by 3 bases and 6 bases, with 15 bases remaining between them. The CDR3 contains 14 residues.

J is TRBJ1-4 and V is TRBV4-2, with a tentative D call TRBD1 (6 bases). V lost 1 base and J lost 8, with 17 bases in between. There are 16 residues in the CDR3. Germline lookup yields CDR1 LGHNA and CDR2 YNFKEQ. The CDR3 DNA is TGTGCCAGCAGCCAAGGGGTGGGGGGGCAGAGGGAAAAACTGTTTTTT. Translated, it gives CASSQGVGGQREKLFF.

This chain connects TRBV6-5 to TRBJ1-1; 8 nucleotides agree with TRBD1. After removal of 5 bases from V and 6 bases from J, the junction contained 8 bases not matched to a gene. CDR1 and CDR2 from the germline V gene are MNHEY and SVGAGI. The CDR3 runs 14 residues. The CDR3 sequence: CASSATDRVAEAFF. Here the CDR3 DNA reads TGTGCCAGCAGTGCAACGGACAGGGTCGCTGAAGCTTTCTTT.

The rearrangement uses TRBV13 and TRBJ1-2; D unresolved. Germline V lookup: CDR1 PRHDT, CDR2 FYEKMQ (reference sequence). The CDR3 is made up of 16 amino acids. V was cut by 0 bases and J by 1 base, with 12 bases left in between. The CDR3 nucleotides are TGTGCCAGCAGCTTAGGTAGTACAGTAGATAACTATGGCTACACCTTC. This translates into CASSLGSTVDNYGYTF.

The J gene is TRBJ2-3, the V gene TRBV2; TRBD2 aligns across 9 bases. The CDR3 has 16 residues. V was clipped by 5 bases and J by 2 bases; unmatched bases: 8. Germline assignment: CDR1 SNHLY and CDR2 FYNNEI. Here the CDR3 DNA reads TGTGCCAGCAGTTGGGAGCGGGGGGCCGTCACAGATACGCAGTATTTT. Amino acid sequence: CASSWERGAVTDTQYF.